These 9 T cell receptor beta chains came from one sample sequenced in a study of multiple sclerosis patients with progressive multifocal leukoencephalopathy. Libraries were prepared by immunoSEQ multiplex PCR; TCRdb keeps only in-frame clonotypes and omits some of them. The sample shows under 30,000 clones, roughly 90% of them seen only once. Indicated time point: more than ten months of natalizumab therapy. The source material was PBMCs, sampled from a patient treated with natalizumab. Receptor source: a human donor with multiple sclerosis.

This chain links TRBV7-6 with TRBJ1-2; D is possibly TRBD1 (5 bases). Between the trimmed V and J ends, which lost 1 base and 4 bases, there was a span of 13 bases. This CDR3 spans 15 amino acids. Germline V gene sequence: CDR1 SGHVS, CDR2 FNYEAQ. CDR3 in DNA: TGTGCCAGCAGCTTAGTTTTAGGGGACGCCTATGGCTACACCTTC. This gives the protein CASSLVLGDAYGYTF.

This clone was found once. The CDR3 is CASSQEGAFRNEQFF. CDR3 sequence (DNA): TGCGCCAGCAGCCAAGAAGGCGCCTTCAGGAATGAGCAGTTCTTC. The rearrangement links TRBV4-3 to TRBJ2-1; no reliable D call. The CDR3 is made up of 15 amino acids. Trimming took 0 bases from V and 7 from J, leaving 13 bases between them. Germline CDR1 and CDR2: LGHNA and YSLEER.

This clone showed up just once. This chain joins TRBV6-1 and TRBJ2-7; D unresolved. The V gene's germline CDR1 is MNHNS and CDR2 SASEGT. V was pared by 4 bases and J by 2 bases, with 6 bases between. CDR3 size: 12 residues. The CDR3 region has the DNA TGTGCCAGCAGTGGGGCTACCTACGAGCAGTACTTC. It translates to CASSGATYEQYF.

This chain joins TRBV27 and TRBJ2-7, with 9 bases aligning to TRBD1. Germline CDR1 reads MNHEY; CDR2 reads SMNVEV (reference sequence). The CDR3 has 17 residues. The J segment lost 1 base and the V segment lost 5 bases, leaving 12 bases of the junction unmatched. CDR3 sequence (DNA): TGTGCCAGCAGTCCAAGGACAGGGGAAAGTCCTTCCTACGAGCAGTACTTC. The encoded protein is CASSPRTGESPSYEQYF.

The chain joins TRBV7-8 to TRBJ2-3, with no clear D. CDR3 size: 21 residues. With 2 bases removed from V and 8 bases from J, the gap between germline ends came to 35 bases. CDR1 and CDR2 (germline): SGHVS, FQNEAQ. Here the CDR3 reads CASSLMRVMSSVSGPNGTQYF. CDR3 in DNA: TGTGCCAGCAGCTTAATGCGCGTGATGAGCAGTGTTAGTGGCCCCAATGGTACGCAGTATTTT.

This chain connects TRBV6-5 to TRBJ1-1, with 9 bases matching TRBD1. There are 14 residues in the CDR3. Germline CDR1 and CDR2: MNHEY and SVGAGI. The V gene end was trimmed by 6 bases and the J gene end by 2 bases; junction bases not matched to a gene: 4. The CDR3 here is CASSIQGANTEAFF. CDR3 bases: TGTGCCAGCAGCATACAGGGGGCTAACACTGAAGCTTTCTTT.

The CDR3 here is CASSLEGGPYEQYF. CDR3 coding DNA: TGTGCCAGCAGCTTAGAGGGAGGCCCCTACGAGCAGTACTTC. The V call is TRBV7-9, the J call TRBJ2-7; D is perhaps TRBD2 (6 bases). V was trimmed by 1 base and J by 2 bases, leaving 9 bases between them. The CDR3 is 14 amino acids. Germline V lookup: CDR1 SEHNR, CDR2 FQNEAQ (reference sequence).

The V call is TRBV4-3, the J call TRBJ2-2, with 16 bases that match TRBD2. The germline CDR1 and CDR2 sequences are LGHNA and YSLEER. The length of the CDR3 is 18 residues. With V trimmed by 0 bases and J by 6 bases, 4 bases remained unmatched. The CDR3 DNA sequence: TGCGCCAGCAGCCAAGACCCGGGACTAGCGGGGGGGTCCGGGGAGCTGTTTTTT. Its translation is CASSQDPGLAGGSGELFF.

This clone was detected only a few times. V usage is TRBV6-1 and J usage is TRBJ2-2, with D perhaps matching TRBD1 or TRBD2 (5 bases each). Germline CDR1 reads MNHNS; CDR2 reads SASEGT. The CDR3 loop spans 16 amino acids. V was cut by 2 bases and J by 0 bases, with 10 bases left in between. In DNA, the CDR3 is TGTGCCAGCAGTGAACGGGGACCCGCGAACACCGGGGAGCTGTTTTTT. This encodes CASSERGPANTGELFF.